This paragraph reports one T cell receptor (beta chain). The same CDR3 can be traced to other DNA sequences in this sample. This CDR3 spans 16 amino acids. V lost 4 bases and J lost 0; bases outside the gene matches: 8. CDR1 and CDR2 from the germline V gene are LGHNA and YSLEER. Some clones are missing from TCRdb's copy, which holds only in-frame ones; the method was immunoSEQ multiplex PCR. The repertoire includes roughly 15,000 clones, roughly 84% of them detected once, and 67% sits in the top ten. The data belong to a study of OX40 agonist ivuxolimab in advanced cancers. The sample in question was CD4+ or CD8+ T cells sorted from blood, obtained in a trial of the OX40 agonist ivuxolimab. This TCR was recovered from an adult with an advanced solid tumor such as melanoma, head and neck, liver or kidney cancer. The chain combines TRBV4-3 with TRBJ2-5; 7 positions match TRBD2. CDR3: CASSLRLAVYQETQYF. In DNA, the CDR3 is TGCGCCAGCAGCCTCCGCCTAGCGGTGTACCAAGAGACCCAGTACTTC.